Listed below are T cell receptor beta chains from one sample, sequenced in a study of sequential checkpoint blockade in melanoma. Libraries were prepared by immunoSEQ multiplex PCR; TCRdb keeps only in-frame clonotypes and omits some of them. The table has 20,000 or so clones, approximately 77% seen once. Sequenced material: CD8+ T cells sorted from blood (inferred from file names), taken from a patient given nivolumab and ipilimumab in sequence. All receptors come from a human donor with melanoma. The CDR3 runs from the conserved cysteine through the conserved F or W. The D gene is left open where the match is weak. Part of the rows lack a size; the others show once, few, many or a class for expanded clones.

v_gene: TRBV7-9; abundance: -; d_gene: -; j_gene: TRBJ2-7; CDR3aa: CASSLAPAGLQYF; CDR3nt: TGTGCCAGCAGCTTAGCTCCTGCGGGGCTGCAGTACTTC
v_gene: TRBV5-5; abundance: few; d_gene: -; j_gene: TRBJ1-1; CDR3aa: CASSLFYRGDTEAFF; CDR3nt: TGTGCCAGCAGCTTGTTTTACCGAGGTGACACTGAAGCTTTCTTT
v_gene: TRBV2; abundance: -; d_gene: -; j_gene: TRBJ2-1; CDR3aa: CASSETPRDEQFF; CDR3nt: TGTGCCAGCAGTGAGACACCAAGAGATGAGCAGTTCTTC
v_gene: TRBV7-9; abundance: few; d_gene: -; j_gene: TRBJ1-2; CDR3aa: CASSLEVQGDGYTF; CDR3nt: TGTGCCAGCAGCTTAGAGGTACAGGGCGATGGCTACACCTTC
v_gene: TRBV19; abundance: -; d_gene: -; j_gene: TRBJ2-1; CDR3aa: CASSIGTPVRHEQFF; CDR3nt: TGTGCCAGTAGTATCGGGACTCCGGTGAGGCATGAGCAGTTCTTC
v_gene: TRBV6-5; abundance: -; d_gene: TRBD2; j_gene: TRBJ2-7; CDR3aa: CASTPRTSGISEQYF; CDR3nt: TGTGCCAGCACCCCACGGACTAGCGGGATTAGCGAGCAGTACTTC
v_gene: TRBV9; abundance: few; d_gene: TRBD1; j_gene: TRBJ1-4; CDR3aa: CASSGSGTVNEKLFF; CDR3nt: TGTGCCAGCAGCGGATCCGGGACAGTTAATGAAAAACTGTTTTTT
v_gene: TRBV28; abundance: -; d_gene: TRBD2; j_gene: TRBJ2-7; CDR3aa: CASSWGTSGNNTYEQYF; CDR3nt: TGTGCCAGCAGCTGGGGGACTAGCGGGAACAACACCTACGAGCAGTACTTC
v_gene: TRBV7-9; abundance: -; d_gene: -; j_gene: TRBJ2-7; CDR3aa: CASSSDRDLAREQYF; CDR3nt: TGTGCCAGCAGCTCTGACCGGGACCTAGCGCGGGAGCAGTACTTC
v_gene: TRBV11-3; abundance: few; d_gene: TRBD2; j_gene: TRBJ2-2; CDR3aa: CASSFPDTGTRGTGELFF; CDR3nt: TGTGCCAGCAGCTTTCCTGACACCGGGACTAGGGGGACCGGGGAGCTGTTTTTT
v_gene: TRBV5-6; abundance: -; d_gene: -; j_gene: TRBJ1-2; CDR3aa: CASSLAGGARDYGYTF; CDR3nt: TGTGCCAGCAGCTTGGCCGGGGGGGCGAGGGACTATGGCTACACCTTC
v_gene: TRBV7-3; abundance: -; d_gene: TRBD2; j_gene: TRBJ2-7; CDR3aa: CASSLGEGPSYEQYF; CDR3nt: TGTGCCAGCAGCTTGGGGGAGGGACCCTCCTACGAGCAGTACTTC
v_gene: TRBV7-8; abundance: -; d_gene: -; j_gene: TRBJ2-7; CDR3aa: CASSPIYGPSPYEQYF; CDR3nt: TGTGCCAGCAGCCCCATTTATGGGCCTTCTCCCTACGAGCAGTACTTC
v_gene: TRBV19; abundance: -; d_gene: -; j_gene: TRBJ2-7; CDR3aa: CASSWTATYEQYF; CDR3nt: TGTGCCAGTAGTTGGACAGCGACCTACGAGCAGTACTTC
v_gene: TRBV21-1; abundance: few; d_gene: -; j_gene: TRBJ1-2; CDR3aa: CASSKARGAPNYGYTF; CDR3nt: TGTGCCAGCAGCAAAGCAAGGGGCGCTCCTAACTATGGCTACACCTTC
v_gene: TRBV7-6; abundance: once; d_gene: -; j_gene: TRBJ1-1; CDR3aa: CASSPTPNTEAFF; CDR3nt: TGTGCCAGCAGCCCGACACCCAACACTGAAGCTTTCTTT
v_gene: TRBV7-9; abundance: few; d_gene: TRBD1; j_gene: TRBJ1-2; CDR3aa: CASSMTGGYGYTF; CDR3nt: TGTGCCAGCAGTATGACAGGGGGCTATGGCTACACCTTC
v_gene: TRBV5-6; abundance: once; d_gene: -; j_gene: TRBJ2-7; CDR3aa: CASSFPGAYEQYF; CDR3nt: TGTGCCAGCAGCTTCCCGGGAGCCTACGAGCAGTACTTC
v_gene: TRBV5-4; abundance: -; d_gene: TRBD1; j_gene: TRBJ1-2; CDR3aa: CASSLRTGRVIGYTF; CDR3nt: TGTGCCAGCAGCCTACGGACAGGGAGAGTCATCGGCTACACCTTC
v_gene: TRBV6-4; abundance: -; d_gene: TRBD1; j_gene: TRBJ2-5; CDR3aa: CASGAGGNQETQYF; CDR3nt: TGTGCCAGCGGGGCAGGGGGCAACCAAGAGACCCAGTACTTC
v_gene: TRBV27; abundance: -; d_gene: -; j_gene: TRBJ2-7; CDR3aa: CASSLSHRSSYEQYF; CDR3nt: TGTGCCAGCAGTTTATCTCACAGGTCTTCCTACGAGCAGTACTTC
v_gene: TRBV5-6; abundance: -; d_gene: -; j_gene: TRBJ2-1; CDR3aa: CASSLVPDSGSYNEQFF; CDR3nt: TGTGCCAGCAGCTTGGTTCCGGATAGCGGCTCCTACAATGAGCAGTTCTTC